A single sample gave rise to the 18 T cell receptor beta chains below, sequenced in a study of metastatic and nonmetastatic thyroid tumors. TCRdb re-called the PCR reads with MiXCR. The table lists about 92,000 clones, under 15% of them singletons, with 3% to 4.5% in the top ten. Nobody among the patients had been given any treatment before thyroid surgery. Sequenced sample: blood. These receptors all come from a female donor with papillary thyroid cancer or a benign thyroid nodule (not recorded which). Some clones in this sample may be carry-over from other donors' samples.

This clone was counted ten times or more. J is TRBJ2-7 and V is TRBV5-4; TRBD2 is a possible D gene (7 bases). The CDR3 covers 16 residues. Deletions cut 3 bases from V and 2 bases from J, with 18 bases between. Germline lookup yields CDR1 SGHNT and CDR2 YYREEE (reference sequence). CDR3 protein: CASSSPQGGDTYEQYF. CDR3 nucleotide sequence: TGTGCCAGCAGCTCACCCCAGGGAGGGGACACCTACGAGCAGTACTTC.

This clone was observed at least ten times. The same CDR3 can be traced to other DNA sequences in this sample. The V call is TRBV19, the J call TRBJ1-1; tentatively, D is TRBD1 (6 bases). The germline V gene has CDR1 LNHDA and CDR2 SQIVND (reference sequence). CDR3 length: 13 residues. V was cut by 8 bases and J by 3 bases, with 13 bases left in between. The CDR3: CASRGLGDTEAFF. The CDR3 DNA follows: TGTGCCAGTCGGGGGCTAGGGGACACTGAAGCTTTCTTT.

This clone was counted at least ten times. Since a much larger clone is just one base distant, this may be a read error. J is TRBJ2-1 and V is TRBV7-9, with D uncertain. Trimming shortened V by 5 bases and J by 9 bases, and 8 bases separated the two germline ends. The CDR3 has 11 amino acids. CDR1 is SEHNR, CDR2 FQNEAQ, per germline (reference sequence). The CDR3: CASSLYSEQFF. DNA for the CDR3: TGTGCCAGCAGCCTATATAGTGAGCAGTTCTTC.

This clone came up a few times. The chain employs TRBV6-1 and TRBJ1-5, with TRBD1 matching over 8 bases. With 7 bases clipped from V and 3 bases from J, the junction kept 5 bases outside the gene matches. CDR1 and CDR2 from the germline V gene are MNHNS and SASEGT. The CDR3 is made up of 14 amino acids. In DNA, the CDR3 is TGTGCCAGCATGTCGGGACAGGACAATCAGCCCCAGCATTTT. This codes for CASMSGQDNQPQHF.

Many counts were recorded for this clone. J is TRBJ1-5 and V is TRBV25-1; 8 nucleotides agree with TRBD1. The CDR3 sequence is 15 residues long. Germline trimming cut 6 bases from V and 0 bases from J; bases unmatched to any gene: 4. CDR1 and CDR2 (germline): MGHDK, SYGVNS. CDR3 nucleotide sequence: TGTGCCAGCAGGCCGACAGGGGATAGCAATCAGCCCCAGCATTTT. This gives the protein CASRPTGDSNQPQHF. Complete variable domain (other parts from reference TRBV25-1 and TRBJ1-5): EADIYQTPRYLVIGTGKKITLECSQTMGHDKMYWYQQDPGMELHLIHYSYGVNSTEKGDLSSESTVSRIRTEHFPLTLESARPSHTSQYLCASRPTGDSNQPQHFGDGTRLSIL.

This clone was observed many times. The rearrangement uses TRBV12-3 or TRBV12-4 and TRBJ1-4; no reliable D call. Deletions cut 4 bases from V and 8 bases from J, with 11 bases between. The CDR3 has 13 amino acids. The CDR3 region is CASSWREGEKLFF. The CDR3 DNA sequence: TGTGCCAGCAGTTGGCGAGAAGGGGAAAAACTGTTTTTT.

This clone showed up many times. This chain links TRBV19 with TRBJ2-3; 11 positions match TRBD2. From germline, CDR1 is LNHDA and CDR2 SQIVND (reference sequence). V lost 5 bases and J lost 4; bases outside the gene matches: 8. The CDR3 totals 16 residues. CDR3 nucleotides: TGTGCCAGTAGTTCCTATAGCGGGGGGGCCCCAGATACGCAGTATTTT. Encoded protein: CASSSYSGGAPDTQYF.

There are a few counts of this clone. This chain links TRBV11-2 with TRBJ2-2; TRBD1 is a possible D gene (6 bases). Germline CDR1 reads SGHAT; CDR2 reads FQNNGV. V was shortened by 2 bases and J by 5 bases, with 15 bases between the two germline ends. There are 16 residues in the CDR3. The CDR3 nucleotides read TGTGCCAGCAGCTTATTAGGGGGTGGGCCGACCGGGGAGCTGTTTTTT. Protein product: CASSLLGGGPTGELFF.

Notes on this clone: This may be a read error, as it is one base from a much larger clone. This CDR3 is missing its conserved last phenylalanine or tryptophan, likely due to a read error. This chain joins TRBV20-1 and TRBJ2-3, with D tentatively TRBD2 (6 bases). The CDR3 contains 17 residues. In germline, CDR1 is DFQATT, CDR2 SNEGSKA (reference sequence). V gave up 0 bases and J gave up 1 base, with 17 bases separating them. CDR3 coding DNA: TGCAGTGCTAGAGATCTTATTGTAGCGGTGGGCACAGATACGCAGTATCTT. Protein product: CSARDLIVAVGTDTQYL.

This clone was seen at least ten times. The chain is built from TRBV28 and TRBJ1-6, with D unclear. The CDR3 runs to 11 residues. V shed 3 bases and J shed 8 bases, with 2 bases lying between them. CDR1 is MDHEN and CDR2 is SYDVKM in the germline V gene. CDR3 residues: CASSFDSPLHF. CDR3 DNA: TGTGCCAGCAGTTTTGATTCACCCCTCCACTTT. Full variable domain (missing parts from reference TRBV28 and TRBJ1-6): DVKVTQSSRYLVKRTGEKVFLECVQDMDHENMFWYRQDPGLGLRLIYFSYDVKMKEKGDIPEGYSVSREKKERFSLILESASTNQTSMYLCASSFDSPLHFGNGTRLTVT.

Notes on this clone: One end of the junction varies from germline; a read error may be responsible. The rearrangement joins TRBV7-7 to TRBJ2-7, with a possible D match to TRBD1 (5 bases). Germline CDR1 and CDR2: SSHAT and FNYEAQ (reference sequence). The CDR3 runs 13 residues. CDR3 in amino acids: CASSPGKGYEQYF. The CDR3 DNA reads as TGTGCTAGCAGCCCAGGGAAGGGGTACGAGCAGTACTTC.

This clone appeared many times. The V call is TRBV7-2, the J call TRBJ2-7, with D unresolved. V was pared by 6 bases and J by 0 bases, with 12 bases between. Germline V gene sequence: CDR1 SGHTA, CDR2 FQGNSA. The CDR3 has 14 residues. The CDR3 coding sequence is TGTGCCAGCAGTCCGGGCCTTAGCTCCTACGAGCAGTACTTC. Protein sequence: CASSPGLSSYEQYF. The variable domain in full, with the rest retrieved from reference TRBV7-2 and TRBJ2-7, is GAGVSQSPSNKVTEKGKDVELRCDPISGHTALYWYRQSLGQGLEFLIYFQGNSAPDKSGLPSDRFSAERTGGSVSTLTIQRTQQEDSAVYLCASSPGLSSYEQYFGPGTRLTVT.

In its sample, this clone was seen a few times. A read error may be the cause here, since a much bigger clone is one base away. The V call is TRBV5-1, the J call TRBJ1-4; D call uncertain. Trimming cost V 0 bases and J 8 bases, with 20 bases left between them. The CDR3 consists of 17 residues. Germline CDR1 and CDR2: SGHRS and YFSETQ. DNA of the CDR3: TGCGCCAGCAGCTTGGATTTTGGCGGGTGTCCACGGGAAAAACTGTTTTTT. It translates to CASSLDFGGCPREKLFF.

This clone was seen only a few times. A much bigger clone sits one base away, suggesting this may be a read error. The rearrangement joins TRBV12-3 or TRBV12-4 to TRBJ2-5; the D gene is possibly TRBD2 (7 bases). Trimming pared 1 base from V and 7 bases from J, leaving 19 bases between. This CDR3 is built from 16 residues. CDR3 sequence reads: CASSLGGGGGVRTQYF. CDR3 nucleotides: TGTGCCAGCAGTTTAGGAGGCGGGGGCGGGGTGAGGACCCAGTACTTC.

Points on this clone: This may be a read error, as it is one base from a much larger clone. Different DNA sequences within this sample yield the same CDR3. The chain couples TRBV5-6 to TRBJ2-3; tentatively, D is TRBD2 (5 bases). Germline V gives CDR1 SGHDT, CDR2 YYEEEE. The CDR3 is 16 residues long. V lost 4 bases to trimming and J lost 3 bases, with 18 bases between them. CDR3 in amino acids: CASSRTLGGRTDTQYF. The CDR3 coding sequence is TGTGCCAGCAGCCGCACACTGGGCGGGCGGACAGATACGCAGTATTTT.

This clone has ten or more counts. The V gene is TRBV9, the J gene TRBJ1-1; maybe TRBD1 (5 bases). The CDR3 is 17 amino acids. Trimming cost V 2 bases and J 0 bases, with 17 bases left between them. CDR1 is SGDLS, CDR2 YYNGEE, per germline. As DNA, the CDR3 is TGTGCCAGCAGCGTCCATTCGGGGCAGGCTATGAACACTGAAGCTTTCTTT. This codes for CASSVHSGQAMNTEAFF.

This clone occurred many times. This chain joins TRBV10-3 and TRBJ1-1; a weak D match, TRBD1 (5 bases). The V gene's germline CDR1 is ENHRY and CDR2 SYGVKD. Trimming cost V 5 bases and J 8 bases, with 12 bases left between them. The length of the CDR3 is 12 residues. The CDR3 region is CAISSDRAEAFF. The CDR3 DNA is TGTGCCATCAGTTCAGACAGAGCCGAAGCTTTCTTT.

This clone was observed many times. The V call is TRBV9, the J call TRBJ1-3; D not resolved. Per the germline V gene, CDR1 is SGDLS and CDR2 is YYNGEE. The CDR3 is 14 amino acids. Trimming left V 4 bases short and J 0 bases short, with 8 bases between. The CDR3 DNA reads TGTGCCAGCAGCCTAGAGAGCTCTGGAAACACCATATATTTT. This encodes CASSLESSGNTIYF.